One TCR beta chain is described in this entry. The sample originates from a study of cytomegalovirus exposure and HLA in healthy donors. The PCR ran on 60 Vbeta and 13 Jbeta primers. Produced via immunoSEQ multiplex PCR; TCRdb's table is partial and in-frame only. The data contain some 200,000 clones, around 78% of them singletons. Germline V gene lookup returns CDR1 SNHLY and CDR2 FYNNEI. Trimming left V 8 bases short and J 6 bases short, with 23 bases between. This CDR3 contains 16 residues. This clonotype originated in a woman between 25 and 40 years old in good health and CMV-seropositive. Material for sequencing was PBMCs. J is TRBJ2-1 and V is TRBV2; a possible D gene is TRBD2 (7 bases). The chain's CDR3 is CASCRGGQQVSNEQFF. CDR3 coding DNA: TGTGCCAGCTGTAGGGGGGGGCAACAGGTCTCCAATGAGCAGTTCTTC. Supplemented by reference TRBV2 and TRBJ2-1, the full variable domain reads EPEVTQTPSHQVTQMGQEVILRCVPISNHLYFYWYRQILGQKVEFLVSFYNNEISEKSEIFDDQFSVERPDGSNFTLKIRSTKLEDSAMYFCASCRGGQQVSNEQFFGPGTRLTVL.